This T cell receptor beta chain comes out of a study of shared clonotypes between healthy human individuals. The germline gives CDR1 PRHDT, CDR2 FYEKMQ (reference sequence). Unmatched junction bases numbered 7, after V lost 1 base and J lost 5 bases. CDR3 length equals 15 residues. CD45RO-negative CD8 cells positively selected for CCR7 made up the naive population, which excluded terminally differentiated effector memory CD45RA+ cells. Profiling relied on immunoSEQ multiplex PCR, and the TCRdb table lists in-frame clones only, not all of them. The sample yields about 2.1 million clones, about 93% seen once.

V usage is TRBV13 and J usage is TRBJ2-7; 8 positions agree with TRBD1. The origin of this receptor is a young man in good health. Some clones in this sample may be carry-over from other donors' samples. Source material: naive CD8+ T cells from PBMCs. The CDR3 coding sequence is TGTGCCAGCAGCTTAGTAGGACAGGGCTTCCACGAGCAGTACTTC. This codes for CASSLVGQGFHEQYF.